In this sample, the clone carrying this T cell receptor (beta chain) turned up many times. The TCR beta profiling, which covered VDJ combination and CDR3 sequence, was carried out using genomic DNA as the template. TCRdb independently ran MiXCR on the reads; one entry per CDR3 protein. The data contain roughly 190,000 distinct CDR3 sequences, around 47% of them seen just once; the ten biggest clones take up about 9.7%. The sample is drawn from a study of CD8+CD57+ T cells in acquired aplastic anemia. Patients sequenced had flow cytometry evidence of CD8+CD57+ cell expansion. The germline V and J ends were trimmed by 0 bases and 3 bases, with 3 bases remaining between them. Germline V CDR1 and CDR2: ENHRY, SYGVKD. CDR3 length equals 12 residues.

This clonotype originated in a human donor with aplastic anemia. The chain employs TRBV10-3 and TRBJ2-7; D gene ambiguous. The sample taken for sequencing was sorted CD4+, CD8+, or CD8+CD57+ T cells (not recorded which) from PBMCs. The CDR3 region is CAISESFYEQYF. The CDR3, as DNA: TGTGCCATCAGTGAGTCGTTCTACGAGCAGTACTTC.